These 22 T cell receptor beta chains came from one sample sequenced in a study of shared clonotypes between healthy human individuals. Sequenced by immunoSEQ multiplex PCR; TCRdb stores in-frame clones only, minus some. The data show 2 million to 3 million clones, with approximately 93% seen just once and around 0.4% held by the top ten. Sequencing used naive CD4+ T cells from PBMCs. The subset denotes: CD45RA+ positively selected. The origin of the receptors is a young man in good health. Some clones in this sample may be carry-over from other donors' samples.

Only a few counts were recorded for this clone. This chain joins TRBV4-1 and TRBJ1-1, with D uncertain. Germline V gene lookup returns CDR1 MGHRA and CDR2 YSYEKL. The CDR3 has 15 amino acids. V lost 4 bases and J 0 bases, leaving 12 bases between the germline ends. The CDR3 DNA sequence: TGCGCCAGCAGCCTTTCCCCCCAATTGAACACTGAAGCTTTCTTT. Encoded protein: CASSLSPQLNTEAFF.

The chain combines TRBV5-5 with TRBJ1-1; 7 nucleotides match TRBD1. Germline V gene data show CDR1 as SGHKS and CDR2 as YYEKEE (reference sequence). The CDR3 has 14 residues. V shed 2 bases, J shed 3 bases, and the junction held 4 bases outside the gene matches. The CDR3 DNA reads TGTGCCAGCAGCTTAGACAGGGCCTACACTGAAGCTTTCTTT. Translated, it gives CASSLDRAYTEAFF.

The chain combines TRBV5-4 with TRBJ2-1; 10 bases align to TRBD2. This CDR3 spans 15 amino acids. The V and J ends lost 4 bases and 8 bases, in that order; junction bases with no gene match: 9. CDR1 is SGHNT and CDR2 is YYREEE in the germline V gene (reference sequence). This CDR3 is CASSRSSGSSDEQFF. The CDR3, as DNA: TGTGCCAGCAGCCGCTCTAGCGGGAGCTCAGATGAGCAGTTCTTC.

The V call is TRBV19, the J call TRBJ1-2, with a weak D call TRBD1 (6 bases). CDR3 length: 17 amino acids. CDR1 is LNHDA, CDR2 SQIVND, per germline (reference sequence). The V end was cut by 5 bases, the J end by 5 bases, with 24 bases between. This CDR3 is CASSPGTSSTPKYGYTF. In nucleotides, the CDR3 is TGTGCCAGTAGTCCGGGGACATCATCCACCCCCAAGTATGGCTACACCTTC.

The chain has TRBV18 and TRBJ1-2; 7 positions agree with TRBD1. The CDR3 has 14 amino acids. The trim removed 6 bases at V and 4 bases at J, leaving 8 bases unmatched. Germline CDR1 is KGHSH and CDR2 is LQKENI. The CDR3 DNA follows: TGTGCCAGCTCTCCAGGGGGTGGATTCTATGGCTACACCTTC. Amino acids: CASSPGGGFYGYTF.

The chain uses TRBV9 and TRBJ2-1; no reliable D call. Germline V CDR1 and CDR2: SGDLS, YYNGEE. Trimming took off 3 bases at V and 0 bases at J, with 13 bases between the two ends. The CDR3 contains 16 residues. In nucleotides, the CDR3 is TGTGCCAGCAGCGCCAAGGGTCCCAGCTCCTACAATGAGCAGTTCTTC. It codes for CASSAKGPSSYNEQFF.

V gene TRBV28 combines with J gene TRBJ1-5; weak D call: TRBD1 (5 bases). This CDR3 region has 15 residues. Germline CDR1 reads MDHEN; CDR2 reads SYDVKM. Trimming pared 4 bases from V and 3 bases from J, leaving 13 bases between. The CDR3 nucleotides are TGTGCCAGCAGTTGGGGACCGGGGGTCAATCAGCCCCAGCATTTT. Amino acid sequence: CASSWGPGVNQPQHF.

The chain combines TRBV5-1 with TRBJ1-3; 9 bases fit TRBD1. The CDR3 sequence is 18 residues long. Per the germline V gene, CDR1 is SGHRS and CDR2 is YFSETQ. V was clipped by 3 bases and J by 0 bases; unmatched bases: 10. The CDR3 is CASSSMGQGLSSGNTIYF. The CDR3 nucleotides read TGCGCCAGCAGCTCGATGGGACAGGGTCTGAGCTCTGGAAACACCATATATTTT.

This chain connects TRBV27 to TRBJ2-2; TRBD2 matches 14 bases. There are 16 residues in the CDR3. Germline lookup yields CDR1 MNHEY and CDR2 SMNVEV (reference sequence). V was clipped by 4 bases and J by 7 bases; unmatched bases: 5. CDR3 sequence reads: CASSSGLAGGNGELFF. The CDR3 bases are TGTGCCAGCAGTTCCGGACTAGCGGGAGGTAACGGGGAGCTGTTTTTT.

The V and J genes are TRBV5-1 and TRBJ2-7; TRBD2 agrees at 8 bases. The junction had 10 bases not matched to a gene; V was cut back by 2 bases and J by 6 bases. The CDR3 extends over 15 amino acids. In germline, CDR1 is SGHRS, CDR2 YFSETQ. This CDR3 reads CASSLDPAGAGEQYF. The CDR3 bases are TGCGCCAGCAGCTTAGATCCAGCGGGAGCGGGCGAGCAGTACTTC. The complete variable domain, with remaining parts taken from reference TRBV5-1 and TRBJ2-7, reads KAGVTQTPRYLIKTRGQQVTLSCSPISGHRSVSWYQQTPGQGLQFLFEYFSETQRNKGNFPGRFSGRQFSNSRSEMNVSTLELGDSALYLCASSLDPAGAGEQYFGPGTRLTVT.

The rearrangement joins TRBV11-2 to TRBJ2-7; the D gene is possibly TRBD2 (5 bases). Trimming removed 0 bases at V and 2 bases at J, with 17 bases between. The CDR3 totals 17 residues. CDR1 is SGHAT and CDR2 is FQNNGV in the germline V gene. DNA for the CDR3: TGTGCCAGCAGCTTAGATCAAAAGCGGAGCCCCCCCTACGAGCAGTACTTC. Translated: CASSLDQKRSPPYEQYF.

To note about this clone: This CDR3 is also generated by other DNA sequences in the sample. CDR3 residues: CASSLSAATDTQYF. CDR3 sequence (DNA): TGCGCCAGCAGCTTGTCAGCGGCCACAGATACGCAGTATTTT. The rearrangement links TRBV5-1 to TRBJ2-3; tentatively, D is TRBD2 (5 bases). Germline V gene sequence: CDR1 SGHRS, CDR2 YFSETQ. Trimming removed 1 base at V and 2 bases at J, with 8 bases between. The CDR3 length is 14 residues.

The chain carries TRBV9 and TRBJ2-3; D remains unclear. This CDR3 is 17 amino acids long. Looked up from germline, CDR1 is SGDLS and CDR2 is YYNGEE. V lost 5 bases to trimming and J lost 1 base, with 20 bases between them. CDR3: CASRLTLNNYCTDTQYF. For the CDR3, the DNA is TGTGCCAGCAGATTAACTTTAAACAACTACTGCACAGATACGCAGTATTTT.

Here the CDR3 DNA reads TGTGCCAGCAGCCGAATTGGGACTAGCGGGGGTTACACAGATACGCAGTATTTT. Encoded protein: CASSRIGTSGGYTDTQYF. This chain links TRBV7-9 with TRBJ2-3; 14 nucleotides agree with TRBD2. The V gene end was trimmed by 5 bases and the J gene end by 2 bases; junction bases not matched to a gene: 9. Germline V gives CDR1 SEHNR, CDR2 FQNEAQ (reference sequence). There are 18 residues in the CDR3.

This clone was found once. The chain links TRBV5-1 to TRBJ2-7; 7 bases line up with TRBD1. The CDR3 is 15 amino acids. The V gene's germline CDR1 is SGHRS and CDR2 YFSETQ. After removal of 4 bases from V and 3 bases from J, the junction contained 10 bases not matched to a gene. CDR3 nucleotide sequence: TGCGCCAGCAGCCCCGACAGGGCCCTAGGCTACGAGCAGTACTTC. It codes for CASSPDRALGYEQYF.

The chain is built from TRBV5-8 and TRBJ1-4; tentatively, D is TRBD1 (5 bases). The CDR3 is 14 amino acids. CDR1 is SGHTS and CDR2 is YDEGEE in the germline V gene. V was trimmed by 5 bases and J by 5 bases, leaving 13 bases between them. The CDR3 spells CASRSGRTNEKLFF. In DNA, the CDR3 is TGTGCCAGCAGATCGGGACGGACAAATGAAAAACTGTTTTTT.

The rearrangement uses TRBV6-6 and TRBJ2-1, with 7 bases identical to TRBD2. Germline CDR1 MNHNY, CDR2 SVGAGI (reference sequence). The V gene end was trimmed by 10 bases and the J gene end by 7 bases; junction bases not matched to a gene: 16. The CDR3 loop spans 15 amino acids. The CDR3 DNA follows: TGTGCCACCGCCGCGGGAGCTAGGGGAGGGAATGAGCAGTTCTTC. Protein product: CATAAGARGGNEQFF.

This sequence joins TRBV10-3 and TRBJ1-2; 7 bases map to TRBD1. The CDR3 runs 13 residues. In germline, CDR1 is ENHRY, CDR2 SYGVKD. V was pared by 6 bases and J by 2 bases, with 3 bases of the junction left unmatched. Here the CDR3 reads CAISDRANYGYTF. Written as DNA, the CDR3 is TGTGCCATCAGCGACAGGGCAAACTATGGCTACACCTTC.

The V gene is TRBV5-1, the J gene TRBJ2-1, with 13 bases identical to TRBD2. The CDR3 is made up of 19 amino acids. After removal of 0 bases from V and 2 bases from J, the junction contained 8 bases not matched to a gene. CDR1 SGHRS and CDR2 YFSETQ come from the germline V gene. The CDR3: CASSLGLAGGPTAYNEQFF. CDR3 DNA sequence: TGCGCCAGCAGCTTGGGACTAGCGGGAGGACCCACCGCCTACAATGAGCAGTTCTTC. The whole variable domain, remainder taken from reference TRBV5-1 and TRBJ2-1, is KAGVTQTPRYLIKTRGQQVTLSCSPISGHRSVSWYQQTPGQGLQFLFEYFSETQRNKGNFPGRFSGRQFSNSRSEMNVSTLELGDSALYLCASSLGLAGGPTAYNEQFFGPGTRLTVL.

The gene calls are TRBV28 and TRBJ1-3, with 10 bases identical to TRBD1. This CDR3 has 16 residues. The V gene's germline CDR1 is MDHEN and CDR2 SYDVKM. J lost 2 bases, V lost 5 bases, and 6 bases had no gene match. The CDR3 protein is CASSRGGTGAGNTIYF. The CDR3 coding sequence is TGTGCCAGCAGTCGTGGCGGGACAGGGGCTGGAAACACCATATATTTT.

This clone was detected only once. This specimen includes other DNA sequences encoding the same CDR3. CDR3 coding DNA: TGTGCCAGCAGTTGGGGCACAGATACGCAGTATTTT. It specifies CASSWGTDTQYF. V and J are TRBV5-6 and TRBJ2-3; no firm D call. In germline, CDR1 is SGHDT, CDR2 YYEEEE. The CDR3 has 12 residues. V was clipped by 5 bases and J by 1 base, with 5 bases between them.

The genes are TRBV2 and TRBJ2-5, with 8 bases lining up with TRBD1. The CDR3 spans 14 residues. Per the germline V gene, CDR1 is SNHLY and CDR2 is FYNNEI. V was clipped by 6 bases and J by 5 bases; unmatched bases: 8. The CDR3 here is CASSGQGQWETQYF. CDR3 sequence (DNA): TGTGCCAGCAGCGGACAGGGTCAATGGGAGACCCAGTACTTC.